This T cell receptor (beta chain) was found in a study of PD-1 blockade in classical Hodgkin lymphoma. General study results and limits: A significant rise in TCR diversity was seen by C4D1 for CD4+ cells but not for CD8+ cells. Complete responders possessed baseline diversity comparable to newly diagnosed patients.

Sequenced by immunoSEQ multiplex PCR; TCRdb stores in-frame clones only, minus some. The sample lists over 85,000 clones, 80% to 90% occurring once. About this clone itself: Its antigen is currently unknown.

This CDR3 spans 15 amino acids. The V gene's germline CDR1 is SGHNT and CDR2 YENEEA. The V segment lost 5 bases and the J segment 6 bases; nucleotides outside the gene matches: 7. Each and every patient relapsed after autologous stem cell transplantation, and patients got differing brentuximab vedotin exposure. The starting material was peripheral blood mononuclear cells (PBMCs), obtained before the second cycle of nivolumab. This rearrangement joins TRBV11-3 to TRBJ2-7, with 13 bases identical to TRBD2. The sequence came from a human donor with classical Hodgkin lymphoma. The CDR3 DNA reads TGTGCCAGCAGCCCAGGACTAGCGGGAGTAAGCGAGCAGTACTTC. It codes for CASSPGLAGVSEQYF.